This T cell receptor beta chain was found in a study of blood T cells in healthy people across ages. This CDR3 spans 17 amino acids. V gave up 0 bases and J gave up 2 bases, with 18 bases separating them. Germline assignment: CDR1 SGDLS and CDR2 YYNGEE. Healthy Caucasians from Russia aged about 6 to 95 served as donors. For the second PCR, which ran for about 7 to 11 cycles, a sample-barcoded 5' primer and a J-beta primer mix were used. Each cDNA molecule, via a template-switch adaptor with 12 random nucleotides, was tagged. TCRdb processed the 5' RACE reads anew with MiXCR; each CDR3 protein has one entry. This table holds fewer than 1,000,000 distinct CDR3 sequences, 35% to 50% found once.

The receptor comes from an elderly man in good health. The gene calls are TRBV9 and TRBJ2-7, with D hard to call. Sample: blood. The CDR3 nucleotides are TGTGCCAGCAGCGTAGAGTCCATGCTGTCGGGCACCTACGAGCAGTACTTC. This translates into CASSVESMLSGTYEQYF.